Below, one T cell receptor beta chain is given with its context. There is no known antigen for this receptor. No clone much larger than this one lies a single base away; base qualities are absent. This sample is part of a study of siplizumab effects on memory and regulatory T cells (dated by TCRdb to the late 2010s). Context from the whole study: The effect of the anti-CD2 antibody siplizumab on alloreactive T-cell subsets was examined in allogeneic mixed lymphocyte reactions constructed from human PBMCs.

Sorted unstimulated T cells and proliferating T cells recovered from mixed lymphocyte reactions underwent TCRbeta CDR3 sequencing. Fresh whole blood from roughly nine HLA-typed healthy donors was used as the source from which PBMCs were isolated. Overall study outcomes, separate from this receptor: Among mappable alloreactive CD4+ clones, an average Treg-derived fraction of less than 70% was observed with siplizumab, compared with 26.9% in control reactions. For roughly 75-95% of proliferating CD4+ or CD8+ clones, no naive or memory phenotype could be assigned. Greater diversity appeared to be present in unstimulated naive T cells than in memory T cells, and a substantial contribution to the alloresponse seemed to be made by naive cells. Because sequences at frequencies below about 10^-5 were poorly captured, only a minor fraction of alloreactive clones could be mapped back to unstimulated subsets. The cumulative frequency of alloreactive sequences traceable to unstimulated CD4+ memory T cells was significantly reduced by siplizumab. Whether proliferating Tregs from siplizumab cultures were suppressive was not functionally confirmed.

V loses 4 bases of germline sequence and J loses 0 bases, and the interval between the two ends is 19 bases. The CDR3 sequence holds 18 residues, the cysteine and phenylalanine included. Only the CDR3 DNA is retained, 54 bases long and in frame from the first base. According to the germline V gene, CDR1 reads SGHAT and CDR2 reads FQNNGV. The library relied on the immunoSEQ multiplex PCR assay. Around 9.9 x 10^4 TCR templates per sample were assayed by the deep sequencing platform. Genomic DNA extracted from sorted T cells was used for TCRbeta CDR3 sequencing. The paper's processing steps were these. Clonal analysis of TCRbeta CDR3 data was done in the R programming language. Alloreactive CD4+ and CD8+ clones were identified by comparing unstimulated samples to CFSE-low samples taken after the reaction. Alloreactive CD4+ clones were assigned to regulatory or non-regulatory origin by matching sequences to sorted unstimulated Treg and non-Treg repertoires. This immuneACCESS table, as held by TCRdb, lists in-frame sequences with V and J called but not all clones. Of the missing ones, under half trace to an unresolved V gene in checked studies; the others have no known cause. V, J and clone size were drawn from that table, and D and trimming were deduced from the DNA. Present in this sample are over 85,000 clones, roughly 92% of which were seen just once. 1% to 1.5% of the sample is held by the ten biggest clonotypes.

Recombination connected TRBV11-2 to TRBJ2-4; possibly the D gene is TRBD1, per 6 matching bases. The sequence came from a human donor in good health. The specimen sequenced was CD4+ T cells sorted from blood. The encoded CDR3 is CASSSTRGQLLAKNIQYF. At the DNA level, the sequence is TGTGCCAGCAGCTCAACCCGTGGACAGTTACTAGCCAAAAACATTCAGTACTTC.